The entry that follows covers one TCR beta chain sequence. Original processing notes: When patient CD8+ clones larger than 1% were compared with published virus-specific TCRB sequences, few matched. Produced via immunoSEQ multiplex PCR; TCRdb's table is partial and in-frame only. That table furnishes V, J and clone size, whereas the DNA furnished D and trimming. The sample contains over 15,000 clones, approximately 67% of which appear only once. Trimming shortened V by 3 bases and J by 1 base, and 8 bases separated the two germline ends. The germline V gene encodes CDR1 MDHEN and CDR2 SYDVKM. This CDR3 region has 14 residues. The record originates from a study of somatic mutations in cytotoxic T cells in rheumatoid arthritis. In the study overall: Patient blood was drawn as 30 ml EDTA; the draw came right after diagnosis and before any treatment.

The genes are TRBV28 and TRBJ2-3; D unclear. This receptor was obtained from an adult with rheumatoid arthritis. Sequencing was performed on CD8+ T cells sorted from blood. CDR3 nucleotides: TGTGCCAGCAGTTTTTTGTCGGGCACAGATACGCAGTATTTT. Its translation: CASSFLSGTDTQYF.